This entry lists 20 T cell receptor beta chains sequenced from one sample in a study of CD8+ T cells in alopecia areata (dated by TCRdb to 2016 to 2019). The sample's time point label, decoded: baseline before oral tofacitinib. The library was generated by the immunoSEQ multiplex PCR assay. RNA was extracted from all samples and reverse transcribed into cDNA as template for TCR sequencing. TCRdb holds this immuneACCESS table with in-frame rearrangements only. Some clones are missing; in checked studies, unresolved V genes explain under half, and the rest has no known cause. The sample profile shows roughly 250,000 clones; about 68% of them were found once. The ten largest make up more than 0.95% of the sample. Sequences were derived from CD4+ T cells sorted from blood, sampled at week 0. These receptors all stem from a human donor with alopecia areata.

This chain uses TRBV7-8 with TRBJ2-3; the D gene could be TRBD1 or TRBD2 (5 bases each). Per the germline V gene, CDR1 is SGHVS and CDR2 is FQNEAQ. This CDR3 is built from 14 residues. The V end lost 2 bases, the J end lost 4 bases, and 10 bases lay between the germline ends. The CDR3 sequence: CASSLTGRADTQYF. DNA of the CDR3: TGTGCCAGCAGCTTAACGGGACGAGCAGATACGCAGTATTTT.

Only one count was recorded for this clone. The chain is built from TRBV30 and TRBJ2-6; D is undetermined. The CDR3 is 15 residues long. Looked up from germline, CDR1 is GTSNPN and CDR2 is SVGIG (reference sequence). V was trimmed by 2 bases and J by 0 bases, leaving 8 bases between them. The CDR3 nucleotides read TGTGCCTGGAGTTCGGAGAACTCTGGGGCCAACGTCCTGACTTTC. Protein: CAWSSENSGANVLTF. Drawing the rest from reference TRBV30 and TRBJ2-6, the complete variable domain is SQTIHQWPATLVQPVGSPLSLECTVEGTSNPNLYWYRQAAGRGLQLLFYSVGIGQISSEVPQNLSASRPQDRQFILSSKKLLLSDSGFYLCAWSSENSGANVLTFGAGSRLTVL.

This rearrangement joins TRBV7-6 to TRBJ2-1, with 7 bases identical to TRBD1. This CDR3 region has 16 residues. V shed 3 bases, J shed 7 bases, and the junction held 12 bases outside the gene matches. Germline values: CDR1 SGHVS, CDR2 FNYEAQ. The CDR3 spells CASSFIPGQGDNEQFF. CDR3 DNA sequence: TGTGCCAGCAGCTTTATCCCGGGGCAGGGGGATAATGAGCAGTTCTTC.

V and J are TRBV7-2 and TRBJ2-3; D might be TRBD2 (6 bases). There are 14 residues in the CDR3. V was clipped by 3 bases and J by 1 base, with 8 bases between them. Germline CDR1 reads SGHTA; CDR2 reads FQGNSA. The CDR3 DNA is TGTGCCAGCAGCTTTCGCGGGGGCACAGATACGCAGTATTTT. It specifies CASSFRGGTDTQYF.

The chain links TRBV14 to TRBJ2-1; TRBD2 agrees at 7 bases. There are 14 residues in the CDR3. Trimming cost V 2 bases and J 7 bases; bases outside gene matches: 5. Germline V gene sequence: CDR1 SGHDN, CDR2 FVKESK. CDR3 sequence reads: CASSQYGLGNEQFF. CDR3 bases: TGTGCCAGCAGCCAATATGGACTAGGGAATGAGCAGTTCTTC.

The rearrangement links TRBV4-1 to TRBJ1-2, with a possible D match to TRBD1 (5 bases). CDR1 is MGHRA, CDR2 YSYEKL, per germline. The CDR3 contains 15 residues. V was cut by 1 base and J by 3 bases, with 12 bases left in between. The CDR3 protein is CASSQGGRSHYGYTF. The CDR3 DNA reads as TGCGCCAGCAGCCAAGGGGGCAGGAGCCACTATGGCTACACCTTC.

This clone was detected only once. This chain uses TRBV30 with TRBJ2-5, with 7 positions matching TRBD2. Germline CDR1 is GTSNPN and CDR2 is SVGIG (reference sequence). The ends lost 3 bases at V and 1 base at J; junction bases unmatched: 8. The CDR3 is 15 residues long. CDR3 bases: TGTGCCTGGAGCCTCGGGAGGCGGCCCCAAGAGACCCAGTACTTC. Residues: CAWSLGRRPQETQYF.

The gene calls are TRBV29-1 and TRBJ1-1, with D possibly TRBD1 on 5 matching bases. The CDR3 consists of 13 residues. Trimming cost V 3 bases and J 0 bases, with 8 bases left between them. CDR1 and CDR2 (germline): SQVTM, ANQGSEA. The CDR3 region is CSVDGGVNTEAFF. CDR3 coding DNA: TGCAGCGTTGACGGAGGGGTGAACACTGAAGCTTTCTTT.

This clone was picked up a small number of times. V gene TRBV21-1 combines with J gene TRBJ1-4; the D call in the table, TRBD1, was not verified against the DNA. TRBV21-1 is labeled a pseudogene. This CDR3 has 14 residues. Written as DNA, the CDR3 is TGTGCCAGCCTGGGGGCGTCAACTAATGAAAAACTGTTTTTT. Protein sequence: CASLGASTNEKLFF.

The chain combines TRBV5-1 with TRBJ1-5, with D perhaps matching TRBD1 (5 bases). This CDR3 contains 15 residues. In germline, CDR1 is SGHRS, CDR2 YFSETQ. Trimming left V 4 bases short and J 0 bases short, with 11 bases between. Here the CDR3 reads CASSPGPNSNQPQHF. CDR3 nucleotide sequence: TGCGCCAGCAGCCCGGGACCGAATAGCAATCAGCCCCAGCATTTT.

This chain connects TRBV6-5 to TRBJ2-7; D gene ambiguous. Trimming shortened V by 5 bases and J by 3 bases, and 11 bases separated the two germline ends. This CDR3 contains 13 residues. Germline assignment: CDR1 MNHEY and CDR2 SVGAGI. The CDR3 sequence is CASSVSRRYEQYF. CDR3 sequence (DNA): TGTGCCAGCAGTGTCAGCCGGCGCTACGAGCAGTACTTC.

The CDR3 loop reads CASQGGTGELFF. CDR3 sequence (DNA): TGTGCCAGCCAAGGGGGAACCGGGGAGCTGTTTTTT. This chain uses TRBV11-3 with TRBJ2-2, with D maybe TRBD1 (6 bases). CDR3 size: 12 residues. V was pared by 8 bases and J by 5 bases, with 9 bases between. Per germline, CDR1 SGHNT and CDR2 YENEEA.

This sequence joins TRBV27 and TRBJ2-5, with a tentative D call TRBD1 (6 bases). CDR1 and CDR2 from the germline V gene are MNHEY and SMNVEV (reference sequence). V lost 4 bases and J 4 bases, leaving 13 bases between the germline ends. The length of the CDR3 is 14 residues. CDR3 loop: CASSYQGRRETQYF. The CDR3 nucleotides read TGTGCCAGCAGTTATCAGGGGCGGAGAGAGACCCAGTACTTC.

The J gene is TRBJ1-4, the V gene TRBV4-2; the D gene is possibly TRBD1 (5 bases). Trimming cost V 3 bases and J 8 bases, with 10 bases left between them. The germline gives CDR1 LGHNA, CDR2 YNFKEQ. CDR3 length: 13 amino acids. Here the CDR3 reads CASSQRGREKLFF. The CDR3 DNA is TGTGCCAGCAGCCAGAGGGGTAGGGAAAAACTGTTTTTT.

The rearrangement uses TRBV7-6 and TRBJ2-7, with D hard to call. The CDR3 totals 14 residues. Trimming left V 5 bases short and J 0 bases short, with 11 bases between. Germline V gives CDR1 SGHVS, CDR2 FNYEAQ. CDR3 nucleotides: TGTGCCAGCAGCGCACTATACAGCTCCTACGAGCAGTACTTC. As protein: CASSALYSSYEQYF.

The chain recombines TRBV6-1 with TRBJ1-2; D may be TRBD1 (5 bases). This CDR3 spans 12 amino acids. V lost 6 bases to trimming and J lost 10 bases, with 15 bases between them. CDR1 is MNHNS, CDR2 SASEGT, per germline. CDR3 nucleotides: TGTGCCAGCAGGAGGGACCGGAGAGACTACACCTTC. It encodes CASRRDRRDYTF.

The V call is TRBV18, the J call TRBJ2-1, with 9 bases that match TRBD1. CDR1 is KGHSH and CDR2 is LQKENI in the germline V gene. V was pared by 2 bases and J by 8 bases, with 7 bases of the junction left unmatched. CDR3 size: 15 residues. CDR3 loop: CASSPAGTGYDEQFF. The CDR3 DNA follows: TGTGCCAGCTCACCAGCCGGGACAGGGTACGATGAGCAGTTCTTC.

The CDR3 spells CASSEAGTYDYEQYF. In DNA form, the CDR3 reads TGTGCCAGCAGCGAAGCCGGGACCTACGATTACGAGCAGTACTTC. V usage is TRBV7-2 and J usage is TRBJ2-7, with D perhaps given as TRBD1 or TRBD2 (5 bases each). V was trimmed by 5 bases and J by 4 bases, leaving 18 bases between them. The CDR3 length is 15 residues. Germline lookup yields CDR1 SGHTA and CDR2 FQGNSA.

The chain is built from TRBV30 and TRBJ1-5, with TRBD1 identical over 9 bases. Germline CDR1 GTSNPN, CDR2 SVGIG (reference sequence). The CDR3 is 17 residues long. V was pared by 2 bases and J by 6 bases, with 14 bases of the junction left unmatched. CDR3: CAWSKRVGTGRGQPQHF. The CDR3 nucleotides are TGTGCCTGGAGTAAGCGTGTCGGGACAGGGAGGGGTCAGCCCCAGCATTTT.

This clone was seen a few times. This chain uses TRBV30 with TRBJ1-2; 9 nucleotides line up with TRBD1. Germline trimming cut 8 bases from V and 7 bases from J; bases unmatched to any gene: 14. The V gene's germline CDR1 is GTSNPN and CDR2 SVGIG (reference sequence). This CDR3 contains 14 residues. The CDR3 loop is CAGTKRDRVTGYTF. The DNA for the CDR3 is TGTGCCGGCACGAAGCGGGACAGGGTAACTGGCTACACCTTC.